A selection of T cell receptor beta chains follows, all from one sample in a study of T cell responses to AZD1222 COVID-19 vaccine. Profiling relied on immunoSEQ multiplex PCR, and the TCRdb table lists in-frame clones only, not all of them. The sample has some 200,000 clones, roughly 91% seen once. The sample consisted of peripheral blood, taken on day 0 of MenACWY control vaccination. The receptors were gathered from an adult in good health. CDR3s include the opening cysteine and the closing phenylalanine or tryptophan. A D gene is named only where the DNA matches it firmly.

CASSYGQGRWPYEQYF,TRBV5-6,TRBD1
CASSLTAPRTEAFF,TRBV6-5,-
CASSLGPGGSPLHF,TRBV7-9,-
CASSEIQGTNEKLFF,TRBV2,-
CASSLSGGLDTEAFF,TRBV7-3,-
CASSGQGEYTEAFF,TRBV18,TRBD1
CASTLYSGANVLTF,TRBV19,-
CASSRTGDYGYTF,TRBV11-2,TRBD1
CASTTQGLKTQYF,TRBV28,TRBD1
CATSREFPGQGTNEKLFF,TRBV15,TRBD1
CASSRGGRETQYF,TRBV7-2,TRBD2
CASSYSGSYGYTF,TRBV6-5,-
CASSLVEGNYGYTF,TRBV7-8,-
CASSFPTSYNEQFF,TRBV6-5,-
CASSFRTGSGELFF,TRBV11-1,TRBD1
CASSMRNSGANVLTF,TRBV19,-
CASSRRDLPTQYF,TRBV19,-
CASSLGRTQGTEAFF,TRBV5-5,-
CASSAEVRQPQHF,TRBV2,-
CASSPTGPEVGEQFF,TRBV6-5,TRBD1